Sequencing of this T cell receptor (beta chain) was carried out in a study of metastatic and nonmetastatic thyroid tumors. Study-wide findings and caveats: Relative to benign nodules, malignant thyroid tumors were reportedly characterized by significantly elevated TCR beta diversity in blood and tumor.

This CDR3 is 16 amino acids long. The ends lost 8 bases at V and 7 bases at J; junction bases unmatched: 12. CDR1 is SEHNR, CDR2 FQNEAQ, per germline (reference sequence). Comments on this clone: Its specificity is not known.

In the authors' methods: The distant-metastasis classifier for papillary thyroid cancer was built from CDR3 differences across clinicopathological groups. TCRdb re-clonotyped the PCR reads through MiXCR. TCRdb's processing, not the authors' own work, is the source of the V and J calls. The table includes approximately 70,000 clones, approximately 4% detected once. Before thyroid surgery, none of the patients had received any treatment. The TCR originated in a female donor with papillary thyroid cancer or a benign thyroid nodule (not recorded which). Some clones in this sample may be carry-over from other donors' samples. V gene TRBV7-9 combines with J gene TRBJ2-3, with 13 bases aligning to TRBD2. What was sequenced was blood. CDR3: CASGSWTSGRGNTQYF. Written as DNA, the CDR3 is TGTGCCAGCGGCTCCTGGACTAGCGGGAGAGGTAATACGCAGTATTTT.